The present T cell receptor beta chain was sequenced within a study of blood T cells in healthy people across ages. The CDR3 covers 15 residues. Germline V lookup: CDR1 LGHNA, CDR2 YSLEER. V lost 8 bases and J 5 bases, leaving 21 bases between the germline ends. Then a second PCR, running about 7 to 11 cycles, was carried out with a sample-barcoded 5' primer and a J-beta primer mix. Every single cDNA molecule received a tag from a template-switch adaptor with 12 random nucleotides. TCRdb independently ran MiXCR on the 5' RACE reads; one entry per CDR3 protein. The sample records 1.5 million to 2 million distinct CDR3 sequences, around 42% being singletons. Healthy Caucasians from Russia aged roughly 6 to 90 served as donors. In the case of this clonotype: Its specificity is not known.

Findings and caveats of the study: Donor CMV status was unknown, possibly confounding expanded clonotype changes.

The chain combines TRBV4-3 with TRBJ1-2, with D possibly TRBD1 on 6 matching bases. The sample consisted of blood. The clonotype comes from a human donor in good health. DNA for the CDR3: TGCGCCAGCGGCCCCATAAAGGACAGCTGGTATGGCTACACCTTC. As protein: CASGPIKDSWYGYTF.